A single sample gave rise to the 4 T cell receptor beta chains below, sequenced in a study of T cells after somatic rescue of genetic block. Repertoires were generated with immunoSEQ multiplex PCR, while TCRdb's copy carries only in-frame clones and drops some. The sample lists tens of thousands of clones, around 92% occurring once. Sample: peripheral blood mononuclear cells (PBMCs). These receptors were obtained from a man in his forties.

CDR3 residues: CASSVGIRGGQIEQFF. In DNA, the CDR3 is TGTGCCAGCAGCGTAGGAATCCGGGGGGGCCAGATTGAGCAGTTCTTC. The rearrangement joins TRBV9 to TRBJ2-1; 8 bases match TRBD2. The V segment lost 0 bases and the J segment 9 bases; nucleotides outside the gene matches: 11. The CDR3 runs 16 residues. Germline V CDR1 and CDR2: SGDLS, YYNGEE.

CDR3 bases: TGCGCCAGCAGTGATTACCGGGACAGGGATAACACCGGGGAGCTGTTTTTT. Its protein is CASSDYRDRDNTGELFF. The rearrangement links TRBV10-1 to TRBJ2-2; 9 nucleotides match TRBD1. From germline, CDR1 is WNHNN and CDR2 SYGVQD (reference sequence). The CDR3 length is 17 residues. The junction had 7 bases not matched to a gene; V was cut back by 3 bases and J by 2 bases.

This chain links TRBV5-1 with TRBJ2-3; D is undetermined. The CDR3 has 13 residues. Germline V lookup: CDR1 SGHRS, CDR2 YFSETQ. V was pared by 0 bases and J by 4 bases, with 6 bases between. The CDR3 nucleotides are TGCGCCAGCAGCTTGGAGCGCGCAGATACGCAGTATTTT. Protein product: CASSLERADTQYF.

The genes are TRBV11-2 and TRBJ2-3; no firm D call. Germline V gene lookup returns CDR1 SGHAT and CDR2 FQNNGV. The CDR3 runs to 14 residues. Between the trimmed V and J ends, which lost 4 bases and 7 bases, there was a span of 15 bases. The CDR3 DNA sequence: TGTGCCAGCAGCTCCTTGTCTCGGACCTATACGCAGTATTTT. It translates to CASSSLSRTYTQYF.